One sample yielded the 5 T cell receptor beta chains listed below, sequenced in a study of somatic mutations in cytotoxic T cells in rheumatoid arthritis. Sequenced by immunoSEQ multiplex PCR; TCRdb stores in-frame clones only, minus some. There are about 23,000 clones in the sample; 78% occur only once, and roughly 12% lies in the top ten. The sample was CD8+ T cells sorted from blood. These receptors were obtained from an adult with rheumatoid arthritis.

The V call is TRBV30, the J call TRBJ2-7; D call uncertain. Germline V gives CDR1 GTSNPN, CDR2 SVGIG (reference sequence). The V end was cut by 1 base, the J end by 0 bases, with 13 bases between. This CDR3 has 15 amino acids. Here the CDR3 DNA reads TGTGCCTGGAGTGACCCCGGGCCCGGCTCCTACGAGCAGTACTTC. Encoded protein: CAWSDPGPGSYEQYF.

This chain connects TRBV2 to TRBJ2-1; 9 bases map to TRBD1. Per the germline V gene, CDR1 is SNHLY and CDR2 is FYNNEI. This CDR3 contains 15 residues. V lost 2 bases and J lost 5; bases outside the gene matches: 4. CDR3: CASSEWDRADNEQFF. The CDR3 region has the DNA TGTGCCAGCAGTGAATGGGACAGGGCGGACAATGAGCAGTTCTTC. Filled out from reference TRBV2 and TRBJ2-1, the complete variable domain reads EPEVTQTPSHQVTQMGQEVILRCVPISNHLYFYWYRQILGQKVEFLVSFYNNEISEKSEIFDDQFSVERPDGSNFTLKIRSTKLEDSAMYFCASSEWDRADNEQFFGPGTRLTVL.

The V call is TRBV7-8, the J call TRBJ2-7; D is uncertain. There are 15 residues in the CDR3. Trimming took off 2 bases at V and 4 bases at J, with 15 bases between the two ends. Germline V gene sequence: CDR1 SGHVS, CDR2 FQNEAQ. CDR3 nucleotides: TGTGCCAGCAGCTTAATTAGTCTGGCTTCTTACGAGCAGTACTTC. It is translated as CASSLISLASYEQYF. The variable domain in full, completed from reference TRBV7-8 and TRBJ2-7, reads GAGVSQSPRYKVAKRGQDVALRCDPISGHVSLFWYQQALGQGPEFLTYFQNEAQLDKSGLPSDRFFAERPEGSVSTLKIQRTQQEDSAVYLCASSLISLASYEQYFGPGTRLTVT.

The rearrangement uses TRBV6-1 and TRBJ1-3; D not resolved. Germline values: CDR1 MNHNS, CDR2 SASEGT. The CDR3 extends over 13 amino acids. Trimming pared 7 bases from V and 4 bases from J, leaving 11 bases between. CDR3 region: CASTLPDGNTIYF. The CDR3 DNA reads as TGTGCCAGCACCCTTCCAGACGGAAACACCATATATTTT.

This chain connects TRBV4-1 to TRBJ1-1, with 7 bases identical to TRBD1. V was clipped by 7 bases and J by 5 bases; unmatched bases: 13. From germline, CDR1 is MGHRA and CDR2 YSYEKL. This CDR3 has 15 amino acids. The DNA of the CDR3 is TGCGCCAGCAACCCTAATACAGGGGTACGTACTGAAGCTTTCTTT. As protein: CASNPNTGVRTEAFF.